One and the same sample provided the 11 T cell receptor beta chains below, sequenced in a study of spatial heterogeneity in lung cancer. TCRdb reanalysed the 5' RACE reads using MiXCR and keeps one entry per CDR3 protein. The sample lists 43,000 or so distinct CDR3 sequences, 6% to 7% seen once, with around 43% in the top ten. Specified time point: sample taken at primary tumor resection. The study sequenced unsorted whole RNA from tumor, nontumor lung or frozen PBMC. The source was PBMCs, collected at surgery. The receptors were sampled from a female donor with early-stage non-small cell lung cancer.

This clonotype was seen at least ten times. The chain joins TRBV7-9 to TRBJ2-5; D not certain. CDR1 is SEHNR and CDR2 is FQNEAQ in the germline V gene (reference sequence). The V gene lost 0 bases and the J gene lost 1 base, with 6 bases spanning the gap. This CDR3 is 14 amino acids long. The CDR3 protein is CASSLAALQETQYF. Written as DNA, the CDR3 is TGTGCCAGCAGCTTAGCGGCTCTCCAAGAGACCCAGTACTTC.

The gene calls are TRBV7-3 and TRBJ1-1, with D tentatively TRBD1 (6 bases). Trimming stripped 5 bases from V and 1 base from J, with 14 bases between. CDR1 SGHTA and CDR2 FQGTGA come from the germline V gene. The CDR3 runs 15 residues. The CDR3 nucleotides read TGTGCCAGCAGCCCCAACAGGGCTAAGAACACTGAAGCTTTCTTT. It is translated as CASSPNRAKNTEAFF. Full variable domain (outside the CDR3, taken from reference TRBV7-3 and TRBJ1-1): GAGVSQTPSNKVTEKGKYVELRCDPISGHTALYWYRQSLGQGPEFLIYFQGTGAADDSGLPNDRFFAVRPEGSVSTLKIQRTERGDSAVYLCASSPNRAKNTEAFFGQGTRLTVV.

This clonotype was seen repeatedly, ten times or more. The chain links TRBV6-4 to TRBJ2-2, with TRBD1 matching over 7 bases. This CDR3 is 15 amino acids long. Unmatched junction bases numbered 7, after V lost 5 bases and J lost 4 bases. Germline V lookup: CDR1 MRHNA, CDR2 SNTAGT. CDR3 nucleotides: TGTGCCAGCAGTAGAAAAACAGGGGCCACCGGGGAGCTGTTTTTT. Translation gives CASSRKTGATGELFF.

This clonotype occurred many times. This chain connects TRBV6-1 to TRBJ2-7; tentatively, D is TRBD1 (6 bases). The germline V gene encodes CDR1 MNHNS and CDR2 SASEGT. This CDR3 spans 16 amino acids. Trimming removed 0 bases at V and 0 bases at J, with 12 bases between. The CDR3 DNA follows: TGTGCCAGCAGTGAAGCCCTGTTGGACAGCTCCTACGAGCAGTACTTC. Its protein is CASSEALLDSSYEQYF.

This clonotype was detected ten times or more. This chain connects TRBV9 to TRBJ1-2, with a tentative D call TRBD1 (5 bases). The CDR3 has 13 residues. V lost 3 bases to trimming and J lost 4 bases, with 10 bases between them. The germline CDR1 and CDR2 sequences are SGDLS and YYNGEE. The CDR3 is CASSDTRGYGYTF. The CDR3 bases are TGTGCCAGCAGCGACACAAGGGGCTATGGCTACACCTTC.

This clonotype was seen many times. V usage is TRBV7-2 and J usage is TRBJ1-5, with a tentative D call TRBD1 (5 bases). The V and J ends lost 5 bases and 6 bases respectively, with 17 bases between them. The CDR3 runs to 15 residues. In germline, CDR1 is SGHTA, CDR2 FQGNSA. The CDR3 DNA is TGTGCCAGCAGCCCGGGGGTGGCCCAGGCTCAGCCCCAGCATTTT. Translation: CASSPGVAQAQPQHF.

The table lists this clonotype with many counts. This rearrangement joins TRBV7-2 to TRBJ2-2, with 11 bases identical to TRBD2. The CDR3 is made up of 16 amino acids. Trimming cost V 4 bases and J 3 bases; bases outside gene matches: 4. Germline V gene data show CDR1 as SGHTA and CDR2 as FQGNSA. The CDR3 reads CASSSGLAGYTGELFF. The DNA of the CDR3 is TGTGCCAGCAGCTCCGGACTAGCGGGCTACACCGGGGAGCTGTTTTTT.

This clonotype was detected many times. The chain couples TRBV6-5 to TRBJ1-5; 9 bases line up with TRBD1. Germline trimming cut 6 bases from V and 6 bases from J; bases unmatched to any gene: 6. Germline CDR1 reads MNHEY; CDR2 reads SVGAGI. The CDR3 consists of 14 residues. CDR3 sequence: CASRKGQGGQPQHF. The CDR3 DNA reads as TGTGCCAGCAGGAAGGGACAGGGAGGTCAGCCCCAGCATTTT.

This clonotype was observed at least ten times. For the CDR3, the DNA is TGTGCCAGCAGCCAAGTGGCAGGGGAAGCTTTCTTT. As protein: CASSQVAGEAFF. The chain combines TRBV3-1 with TRBJ1-1; D possibly corresponds to TRBD1 (5 bases). V was cut by 1 base and J by 8 bases, with 8 bases left in between. CDR1 is LGHDT, CDR2 YNNKEL, per germline (reference sequence). This CDR3 is built from 12 residues.

This rearrangement joins TRBV11-2 to TRBJ1-1; D is unclear. V was pared by 2 bases and J by 5 bases, with 6 bases between. Germline CDR1 is SGHAT and CDR2 is FQNNGV. This CDR3 comprises 12 residues. CDR3 sequence (DNA): TGTGCCAGCAGCTTAAGGGATACTGAAGCTTTCTTT. Protein sequence: CASSLRDTEAFF.

This chain connects TRBV2 to TRBJ2-2; perhaps TRBD2 as D (6 bases). V lost 6 bases and J lost 1, with 12 bases in between. Germline V gives CDR1 SNHLY, CDR2 FYNNEI. This CDR3 has 15 amino acids. The CDR3 region has the DNA TGTGCCAGCAGATCGGGGGATGTGAACACCGGGGAGCTGTTTTTT. Translating gives CASRSGDVNTGELFF.